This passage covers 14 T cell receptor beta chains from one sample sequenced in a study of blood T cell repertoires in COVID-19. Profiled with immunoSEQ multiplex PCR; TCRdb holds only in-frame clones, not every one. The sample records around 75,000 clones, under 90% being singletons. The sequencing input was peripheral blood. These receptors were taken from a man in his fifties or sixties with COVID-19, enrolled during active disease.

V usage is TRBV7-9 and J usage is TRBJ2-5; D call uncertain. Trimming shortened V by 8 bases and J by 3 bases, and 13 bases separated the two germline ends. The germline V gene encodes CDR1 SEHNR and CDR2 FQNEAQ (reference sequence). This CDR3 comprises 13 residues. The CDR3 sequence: CASANDGEETQYF. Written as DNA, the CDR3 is TGTGCCAGCGCAAATGACGGAGAAGAGACCCAGTACTTC.

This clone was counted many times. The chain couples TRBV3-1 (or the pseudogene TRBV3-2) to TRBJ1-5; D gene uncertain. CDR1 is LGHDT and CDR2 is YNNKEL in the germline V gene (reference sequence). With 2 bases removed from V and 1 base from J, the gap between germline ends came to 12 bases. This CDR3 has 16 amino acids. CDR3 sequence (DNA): TGTGCCAGCAGCCAAAGCGGAGGGAAAAGCAATCAGCCCCAGCATTTT. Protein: CASSQSGGKSNQPQHF.

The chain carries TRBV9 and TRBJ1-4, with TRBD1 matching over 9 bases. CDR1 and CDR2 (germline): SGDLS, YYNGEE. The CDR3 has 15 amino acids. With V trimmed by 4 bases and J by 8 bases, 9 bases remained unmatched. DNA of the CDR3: TGTGCCAGCAGCCCCGCCGGGACAGGGTACGAAAAACTGTTTTTT. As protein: CASSPAGTGYEKLFF.

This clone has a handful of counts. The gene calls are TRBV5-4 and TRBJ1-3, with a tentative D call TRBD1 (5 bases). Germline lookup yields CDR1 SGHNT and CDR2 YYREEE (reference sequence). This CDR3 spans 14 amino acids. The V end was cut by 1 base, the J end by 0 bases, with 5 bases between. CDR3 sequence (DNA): TGTGCCAGCAGCTTGCAGGGCTCTGGAAACACCATATATTTT. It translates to CASSLQGSGNTIYF. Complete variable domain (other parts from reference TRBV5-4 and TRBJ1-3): ETGVTQSPTHLIKTRGQQVTLRCSSQSGHNTVSWYQQALGQGPQFIFQYYREEENGRGNFPPRFSGLQFPNYSSELNVNALELDDSALYLCASSLQGSGNTIYFGEGSWLTVV.

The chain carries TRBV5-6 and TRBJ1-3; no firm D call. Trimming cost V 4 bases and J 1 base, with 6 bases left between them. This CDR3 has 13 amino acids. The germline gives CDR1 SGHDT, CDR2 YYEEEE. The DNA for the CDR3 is TGTGCCAGCAGCCCTGTATCTGGAAACACCATATATTTT. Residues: CASSPVSGNTIYF.

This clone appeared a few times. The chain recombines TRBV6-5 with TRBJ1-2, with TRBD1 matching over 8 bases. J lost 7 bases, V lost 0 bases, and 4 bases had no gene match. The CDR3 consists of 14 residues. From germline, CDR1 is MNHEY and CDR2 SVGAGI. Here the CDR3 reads CASSYSTGESGYTF. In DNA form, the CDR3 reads TGTGCCAGCAGTTACTCGACAGGGGAATCTGGCTACACCTTC.

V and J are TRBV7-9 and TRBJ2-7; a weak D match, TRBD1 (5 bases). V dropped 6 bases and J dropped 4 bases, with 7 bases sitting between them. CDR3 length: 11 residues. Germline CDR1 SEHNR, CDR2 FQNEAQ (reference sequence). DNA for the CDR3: TGTGCCAGCAGTCCAGGGTACGAGCAGTACTTC. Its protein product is CASSPGYEQYF.

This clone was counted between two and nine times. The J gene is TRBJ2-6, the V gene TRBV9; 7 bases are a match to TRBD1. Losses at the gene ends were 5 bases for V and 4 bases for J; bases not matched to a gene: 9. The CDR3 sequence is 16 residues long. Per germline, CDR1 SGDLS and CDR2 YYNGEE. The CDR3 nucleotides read TGTGCCAGCAGTTTTGAAAGGGGGCCCGGGGCCAACGTCCTGACTTTC. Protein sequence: CASSFERGPGANVLTF.

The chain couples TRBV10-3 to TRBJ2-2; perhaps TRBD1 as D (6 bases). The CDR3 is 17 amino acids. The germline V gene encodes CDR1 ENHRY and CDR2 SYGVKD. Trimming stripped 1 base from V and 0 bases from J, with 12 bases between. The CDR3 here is CAISEYLGTTNTGELFF. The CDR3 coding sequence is TGTGCCATCAGTGAGTATCTCGGGACAACGAACACCGGGGAGCTGTTTTTT.

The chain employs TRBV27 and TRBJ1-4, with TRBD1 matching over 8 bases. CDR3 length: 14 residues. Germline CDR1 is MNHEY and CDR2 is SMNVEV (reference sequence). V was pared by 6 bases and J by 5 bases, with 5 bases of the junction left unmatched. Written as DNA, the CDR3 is TGTGCCAGCAGGCTCCAGGGGGCGAATGAAAAACTGTTTTTT. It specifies CASRLQGANEKLFF.

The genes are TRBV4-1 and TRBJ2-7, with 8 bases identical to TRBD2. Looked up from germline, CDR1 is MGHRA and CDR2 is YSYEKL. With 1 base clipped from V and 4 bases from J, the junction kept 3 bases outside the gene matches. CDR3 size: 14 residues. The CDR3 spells CASSQGSGGYEQYF. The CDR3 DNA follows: TGCGCCAGCAGCCAAGGAAGCGGGGGATACGAGCAGTACTTC.

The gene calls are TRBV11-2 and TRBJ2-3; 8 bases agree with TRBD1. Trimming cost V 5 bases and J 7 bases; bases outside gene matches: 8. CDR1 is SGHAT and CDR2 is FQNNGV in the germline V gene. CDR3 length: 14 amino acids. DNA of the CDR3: TGTGCCAGCAGCCCGAGGACAGGGCAGAATACGCAGTATTTT. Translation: CASSPRTGQNTQYF.

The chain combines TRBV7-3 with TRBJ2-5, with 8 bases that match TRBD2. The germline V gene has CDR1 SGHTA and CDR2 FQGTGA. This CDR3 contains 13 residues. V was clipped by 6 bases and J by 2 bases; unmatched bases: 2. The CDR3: CASSTGGQETQYF. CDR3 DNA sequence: TGTGCCAGCAGTACGGGAGGGCAAGAGACCCAGTACTTC.

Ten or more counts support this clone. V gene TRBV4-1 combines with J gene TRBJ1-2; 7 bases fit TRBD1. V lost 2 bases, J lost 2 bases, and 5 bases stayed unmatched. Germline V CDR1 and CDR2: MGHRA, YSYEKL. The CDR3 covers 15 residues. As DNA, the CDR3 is TGCGCCAGCAGCCAATTACAGGGGTTCAACTATGGCTACACCTTC. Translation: CASSQLQGFNYGYTF.